The 17 T cell receptor beta chains below were found in one sample sequenced in a study of CD8 T cells in Susac syndrome. Random hexamers served to reverse transcribe roughly 0.5 to 1 ug RNA. One entry per CDR3 protein results from TCRdb running MiXCR on the immunoSEQ multiplex PCR reads. This sample has some 50,000 distinct CDR3 sequences, with 95% found just once. The sample was CD8+ T cells from PBMCs. These receptors all come from a human donor with Susac syndrome.

The rearrangement uses TRBV7-2 and TRBJ1-6; D not resolved. This CDR3 contains 17 residues. Germline CDR1 SGHTA, CDR2 FQGNSA. Trimming cost V 1 base and J 0 bases, with 10 bases left between them. The CDR3 region has the DNA TGTGCCAGCAGCTTAGACCAATATAGCTCCTATAATTCACCCCTCCACTTT. As protein: CASSLDQYSSYNSPLHF.

The chain is built from TRBV30 and TRBJ1-2; no firm D call. Germline assignment: CDR1 GTSNPN and CDR2 SVGIG (reference sequence). V was cut by 0 bases and J by 8 bases, with 13 bases left in between. CDR3 length: 13 residues. CDR3 nucleotides: TGTGCCTGGAGTGTAAAGGGTACAGAAGGCTACACCTTC. Its protein is CAWSVKGTEGYTF.

The chain links TRBV6-2 or TRBV6-3 to TRBJ2-7; 7 positions agree with TRBD1. The CDR3 spans 12 residues. J was trimmed by 7 bases and V by 5 bases; bases with no gene match: 5. In germline, CDR1 is MNHEY, CDR2 SVGEGT. This CDR3 is CASSMDRTEQYF. The CDR3 region has the DNA TGTGCCAGCAGTATGGACAGGACAGAGCAGTACTTC.

The CDR3 loop is CATSDTGTGGEDTQYF. The CDR3 region has the DNA TGTGCCACCAGTGATACCGGGACAGGGGGAGAAGATACGCAGTATTTT. The chain recombines TRBV24-1 with TRBJ2-3, with TRBD1 matching over 11 bases. CDR1 is KGHDR and CDR2 is SFDVKD in the germline V gene. This CDR3 has 16 amino acids. The trim removed 3 bases at V and 5 bases at J, leaving 6 bases unmatched.

The chain employs TRBV6-2 or TRBV6-3 and TRBJ2-7; TRBD2 aligns across 7 bases. The CDR3 extends over 19 amino acids. V was clipped by 2 bases and J by 3 bases; unmatched bases: 19. Germline CDR1 and CDR2: MNHEY and SVGEGT. This chain's CDR3 is CASSYALCRSRDYYYEQYF. CDR3 nucleotide sequence: TGTGCCAGCAGTTACGCTCTATGTCGGAGCCGGGACTACTACTACGAGCAGTACTTC.

The chain is built from TRBV25-1 and TRBJ1-1; TRBD1 is a possible D gene (6 bases). CDR1 and CDR2 (germline): MGHDK, SYGVNS. Trimming removed 4 bases at V and 3 bases at J, with 9 bases between. The CDR3 covers 13 residues. For the CDR3, the DNA is TGTGCCAGCAGTGCGGGGGGCTACACTGAAGCTTTCTTT. This encodes CASSAGGYTEAFF.

The rearrangement links TRBV6-2 or TRBV6-3 to TRBJ2-1, with D perhaps matching TRBD2 (6 bases). This CDR3 comprises 12 residues. The V end lost 5 bases, the J end lost 6 bases, and 8 bases lay between the germline ends. Germline V gene data show CDR1 as MNHEY and CDR2 as SVGEGT. DNA for the CDR3: TGTGCCAGCAGTCGGGGGTTCAATGAGCAGTTCTTC. Encoded protein: CASSRGFNEQFF.

The chain joins TRBV29-1 to TRBJ1-2; D unresolved. Trimming left V 0 bases short and J 1 base short, with 9 bases between. The V gene's germline CDR1 is SQVTM and CDR2 ANQGSEA. The CDR3 is 14 amino acids. CDR3 nucleotide sequence: TGCAGCGTTGAAGAGGCCGGGGTTAACTATGGCTACACCTTC. This gives the protein CSVEEAGVNYGYTF.

The chain couples TRBV30 to TRBJ2-5; 12 nucleotides line up with TRBD2. CDR3 length: 14 residues. V shed 3 bases and J 4 bases; nucleotides not matched to a gene: 3. Germline loops: CDR1 GTSNPN, CDR2 SVGIG (reference sequence). CDR3: CAWSKGLAGETQYF. For the CDR3, the DNA is TGTGCCTGGAGCAAGGGACTAGCGGGAGAGACCCAGTACTTC.

The rearrangement links TRBV10-3 to TRBJ2-7; the match to TRBD2 covers 12 bases. V dropped 6 bases and J dropped 3; count of bases not matched to a gene: 3. The CDR3 loop spans 14 amino acids. Germline CDR1 and CDR2: ENHRY and SYGVKD. In DNA, the CDR3 is TGTGCCATCAGCTTGACTAGCGGGGGCTACGAGCAGTACTTC. Translation: CAISLTSGGYEQYF.

The chain employs TRBV25-1 and TRBJ1-1, with D unclear. The ends were cut back, 7 bases at V and 5 bases at J, with 14 bases in the middle. Looked up from germline, CDR1 is MGHDK and CDR2 is SYGVNS. The CDR3 loop spans 13 amino acids. The CDR3 sequence: CASTSGGWTEAFF. CDR3 nucleotide sequence: TGTGCCAGCACCTCAGGCGGCTGGACTGAAGCTTTCTTT. The variable domain in full, completed from reference TRBV25-1 and TRBJ1-1, reads EADIYQTPRYLVIGTGKKITLECSQTMGHDKMYWYQQDPGMELHLIHYSYGVNSTEKGDLSSESTVSRIRTEHFPLTLESARPSHTSQYLCASTSGGWTEAFFGQGTRLTVV.

V and J are TRBV3-1 and TRBJ2-1; tentative D call: TRBD2 (6 bases). This CDR3 is 17 amino acids long. Germline-derived CDR1 and CDR2 are LGHDT and YNNKEL (reference sequence). With 2 bases removed from V and 4 bases from J, the gap between germline ends came to 18 bases. The CDR3 here is CASSQLSGGARYNEQFF. The CDR3 DNA sequence: TGTGCCAGCAGCCAACTATCCGGCGGGGCCAGATACAATGAGCAGTTCTTC.

The V call is TRBV20-1, the J call TRBJ2-7; D call uncertain. Deletions cut 3 bases from V and 1 base from J, with 13 bases between. The CDR3 extends over 14 amino acids. Germline V CDR1 and CDR2: DFQATT, SNEGSKA (reference sequence). The DNA for the CDR3 is TGCAGTGCTAGCGGTCCTATTTCGTCCTACGAGCAGTACTTC. Encoded protein: CSASGPISSYEQYF.

The genes are TRBV7-9 and TRBJ2-3, with 13 bases lining up with TRBD2. The CDR3 length is 15 residues. Trimming took 5 bases from V and 4 from J; bases not matched to a gene: 3. In germline, CDR1 is SEHNR, CDR2 FQNEAQ (reference sequence). The CDR3 nucleotides are TGTGCCAGCAGCCTACTAGCGGGGGGGCCAGATACGCAGTATTTT. Residues: CASSLLAGGPDTQYF.

J is TRBJ2-3 and V is TRBV29-1, with unresolved D. Germline V CDR1 and CDR2: SQVTM, ANQGSEA. CDR3 size: 14 residues. The V end lost 6 bases, the J end lost 0 bases, and 13 bases lay between the germline ends. CDR3 region: CSVGRLTSTDTQYF. For the CDR3, the DNA is TGCAGCGTCGGTCGGCTAACTAGCACAGATACGCAGTATTTT.

V usage is TRBV11-2 and J usage is TRBJ1-5; D remains ambiguous. This CDR3 contains 14 residues. CDR1 and CDR2 from the germline V gene are SGHAT and FQNNGV. V was cut by 5 bases and J by 4 bases, with 12 bases left in between. The CDR3 loop is CASSHSQRNQPQHF. Written as DNA, the CDR3 is TGTGCCAGCAGCCATTCACAGCGTAATCAGCCCCAGCATTTT.

The rearrangement links TRBV12-3 or TRBV12-4 to TRBJ1-5; the D gene is possibly TRBD1 (5 bases). Trimming left V 6 bases short and J 1 base short, with 16 bases between. The CDR3 length is 16 residues. The CDR3 DNA reads as TGTGCCAGCAGCTACCAGAGGGGAGGAAGCAATCAGCCCCAGCATTTT. Translation: CASSYQRGGSNQPQHF.